Shown below are 9 T cell receptor beta chains from a single sample sequenced in a study of molecular identifiers for immune sequencing clone quantification. TCRdb re-called the PCR reads with MiXCR, one entry per CDR3 protein. Here the sample spans roughly 65,000 distinct CDR3 sequences, around 17% being singletons. Sequencing was carried out using naive CD8+ T cells from blood, with Jurkat cell RNA spiked in. This sample's subset: FACS-sorted CD8+CD4-CCR7+CD45RA+ naive T cells. Receptor source: a human donor in good health. Some libraries in this study had Jurkat cell RNA spiked in.

This rearrangement joins TRBV4-1 to TRBJ2-7, with unresolved D. Germline V lookup: CDR1 MGHRA, CDR2 YSYEKL. The CDR3 is made up of 17 amino acids. V shed 4 bases and J shed 0 bases, with 19 bases lying between them. The CDR3 loop is CASSLSVHDRGSYEQYF. The CDR3 nucleotides are TGCGCCAGCAGCCTCTCAGTCCATGACCGCGGCTCCTACGAGCAGTACTTC.

The chain has TRBV7-8 and TRBJ2-1, with 7 bases that match TRBD1. V trimming: 1 base; J trimming: 6 bases; junction bases outside the gene matches: 6. The CDR3 is 15 residues long. The germline V gene encodes CDR1 SGHVS and CDR2 FQNEAQ. The chain's CDR3 is CASSLDRGTINEQFF. The CDR3 nucleotides are TGTGCCAGCAGCTTAGACAGGGGTACGATCAATGAGCAGTTCTTC. Full variable domain (rest looked up from reference TRBV7-8 and TRBJ2-1): GAGVSQSPRYKVAKRGQDVALRCDPISGHVSLFWYQQALGQGPEFLTYFQNEAQLDKSGLPSDRFFAERPEGSVSTLKIQRTQQEDSAVYLCASSLDRGTINEQFFGPGTRLTVL.

This clonotype was seen ten or more times. The chain has TRBV12-3 or TRBV12-4 and TRBJ2-3; maybe TRBD2 (6 bases). CDR3 length: 16 residues. With 3 bases removed from V and 2 bases from J, the gap between germline ends came to 15 bases. CDR3 coding DNA: TGTGCCAGCAGTTTCCCGACTAGTGGAGTCACAGATACGCAGTATTTT. Amino acids: CASSFPTSGVTDTQYF.

Details on this clonotype: It may be a read error: a sequence one base away is much more abundant. This chain uses TRBV12-3 or TRBV12-4 with TRBJ2-6; D gene ambiguous. CDR3 length: 12 amino acids. CDR3 region: CASSGLANALTF. The CDR3 nucleotides read TGTGCCAGCAGTGGCCTGGCCAACGCCCTGACTTTC.

This clonotype appeared a single time. A clone one base away is much larger, so this may be a read error. This CDR3 fails to terminate in the conserved phenylalanine or tryptophan, so it likely reflects a read error. This chain connects TRBV7-9 to TRBJ2-1, with a tentative D call TRBD2 (5 bases). CDR1 and CDR2 (germline): SEHNR, FQNEAQ (reference sequence). CDR3 length equals 13 residues. V lost 5 bases to trimming and J lost 4 bases, with 9 bases between them. The CDR3 loop is CASSPDSYNEQFS. The CDR3 DNA is TGTGCCAGCAGCCCGGACTCATACAATGAGCAGTTCTCC.

This clonotype has ten or more counts. The chain joins TRBV4-3 to TRBJ2-3; D gene ambiguous. The germline CDR1 and CDR2 sequences are LGHNA and YSLEER. V was clipped by 2 bases and J by 1 base, with 13 bases between them. The CDR3 runs to 16 residues. In nucleotides, the CDR3 is TGCGCCAGCAGCCAACAAAAGGGTTTGGGCACAGATACGCAGTATTTT. Translation: CASSQQKGLGTDTQYF.

The genes are TRBV19 and TRBJ1-1, with D uncertain. Germline-derived CDR1 and CDR2 are LNHDA and SQIVND (reference sequence). The ends were cut back, 4 bases at V and 4 bases at J, with 10 bases in the middle. The CDR3 length is 13 residues. The CDR3 DNA reads TGTGCCAGTAGTAGCGGGATGGGCACTGAAGCTTTCTTT. The encoded protein is CASSSGMGTEAFF.

Ten or more counts support this clonotype. V gene TRBV5-6 combines with J gene TRBJ2-7; 12 nucleotides line up with TRBD2. With 0 bases clipped from V and 7 bases from J, the junction kept 11 bases outside the gene matches. The CDR3 has 17 amino acids. The germline V gene encodes CDR1 SGHDT and CDR2 YYEEEE. The CDR3 sequence: CASSLAWTSGTRYEQYF. The DNA for the CDR3 is TGTGCCAGCAGCTTGGCGTGGACTAGCGGGACACGGTATGAGCAGTACTTC.

In its sample, this clonotype was seen many times. The chain carries TRBV5-5 and TRBJ2-7; D unresolved. Trimming shortened V by 5 bases and J by 4 bases, and 13 bases separated the two germline ends. Germline values: CDR1 SGHKS, CDR2 YYEKEE (reference sequence). CDR3 length: 13 amino acids. Here the CDR3 DNA reads TGTGCCAGCAGTTTTCAGCCCAAGTACGAGCAGTACTTC. As protein: CASSFQPKYEQYF. The variable domain in full, with the rest retrieved from reference TRBV5-5 and TRBJ2-7, is DAGVTQSPTHLIKTRGQQVTLRCSPISGHKSVSWYQQVLGQGPQFIFQYYEKEERGRGNFPDRFSARQFPNYSSELNVNALLLGDSALYLCASSFQPKYEQYFGPGTRLTVT.